The 21 T cell receptor beta chains given below trace back to one sample, sequenced in a study of identical twins. Via MiXCR, TCRdb re-called the 5' RACE reads, giving one row per CDR3 protein. The data show about 890,000 distinct CDR3 sequences, over 9% seen once. The same data also contributed to another study, on yellow fever vaccine responses in identical twins.

The sequenced sample was PBMCs. These receptors were collected from a woman aged 18-29 years in good health.

This rearrangement joins TRBV7-7 to TRBJ2-5; 11 positions match TRBD2. V lost 5 bases, J lost 2 bases, and 4 bases stayed unmatched. Germline CDR1 SSHAT, CDR2 FNYEAQ (reference sequence). This CDR3 has 15 residues. CDR3 protein: CASSETSGAQETQYF. The CDR3 region has the DNA TGTGCCAGCAGCGAGACTAGCGGGGCTCAAGAGACCCAGTACTTC.

This chain connects TRBV5-1 to TRBJ2-3, with D perhaps TRBD1 (6 bases). CDR1 SGHRS and CDR2 YFSETQ come from the germline V gene. V lost 2 bases and J lost 0, with 10 bases in between. The CDR3 totals 15 residues. CDR3 bases: TGCGCCAGCAGCTTCGGGGACACTAGCACAGATACGCAGTATTTT. Protein product: CASSFGDTSTDTQYF.

This clonotype was seen more than once but under ten times. The chain has TRBV12-3 or TRBV12-4 and TRBJ2-7; D is uncertain. The V and J ends lost 7 bases and 2 bases respectively, with 12 bases between them. This CDR3 comprises 13 residues. CDR3 in DNA: TGTGCCAGCATGCTCTCCACCACCTACGAGCAGTACTTC. It codes for CASMLSTTYEQYF.

This clonotype came up a few times. This CDR3 is CASSPQGLASYEQYF. CDR3 DNA: TGTGCCAGCAGCCCCCAGGGACTAGCTTCCTACGAGCAGTACTTC. V is TRBV11-3 and J is TRBJ2-7; 9 bases match TRBD2. Germline CDR1 is SGHNT and CDR2 is YENEEA. This CDR3 region has 15 residues. J gave up 1 base and V 5 bases, and 6 bases lay outside the gene matches.

The chain recombines TRBV3-1 with TRBJ2-3, with 9 bases fitting TRBD2. This CDR3 contains 18 residues. Germline CDR1 and CDR2: LGHDT and YNNKEL (reference sequence). V dropped 11 bases and J dropped 4; count of bases not matched to a gene: 22. The CDR3 loop is CASTKFLPGLAVSDTQYF. The CDR3 DNA reads TGTGCCTCCACCAAATTTCTACCGGGACTAGCTGTTTCAGATACGCAGTATTTT.

This clonotype was counted at least ten times. This CDR3 is CASSDYRYNEQFF. In DNA form, the CDR3 reads TGTGCCAGCAGTGACTACCGATACAATGAGCAGTTCTTC. The genes are TRBV5-5 and TRBJ2-1, with D tentatively TRBD2 (5 bases). The CDR3 consists of 13 residues. Germline-derived CDR1 and CDR2 are SGHKS and YYEKEE (reference sequence). Trimming cost V 5 bases and J 4 bases, with 10 bases left between them. Full variable domain (missing parts from reference TRBV5-5 and TRBJ2-1): DAGVTQSPTHLIKTRGQQVTLRCSPISGHKSVSWYQQVLGQGPQFIFQYYEKEERGRGNFPDRFSARQFPNYSSELNVNALLLGDSALYLCASSDYRYNEQFFGPGTRLTVL.

There are a few counts of this clonotype. The V gene is TRBV18, the J gene TRBJ2-7; a weak D match, TRBD2 (6 bases). The CDR3 runs to 13 residues. Germline V CDR1 and CDR2: KGHSH, LQKENI. Trimming cost V 3 bases and J 6 bases, with 12 bases left between them. CDR3 DNA sequence: TGTGCCAGCTCACCGGGAGGAGGGCGCGAGCAGTACGTC. Translating it yields CASSPGGGREQYV.

This clonotype has more than one count but fewer than ten. This chain joins TRBV18 and TRBJ1-1, with no clear D. The V gene lost 3 bases and the J gene lost 0 bases, with 11 bases spanning the gap. The CDR3 has 15 residues. CDR1 KGHSH and CDR2 LQKENI come from the germline V gene. CDR3 region: CASSPMVPVNTEAFF. The CDR3 nucleotides are TGTGCCAGCTCACCCATGGTCCCGGTGAACACTGAAGCTTTCTTT.

This clonotype was detected only a few times. This sequence joins TRBV20-1 and TRBJ1-2, with D uncertain. This CDR3 contains 9 residues. CDR1 and CDR2 from the germline V gene are DFQATT and SNEGSKA (reference sequence). In nucleotides, the CDR3 is TGCAGCCCTATCGATGGCTACACCTTC. Its protein is CSPIDGYTF.

This clonotype was seen a handful of times. The chain links TRBV20-1 to TRBJ2-7; D perhaps matches TRBD1 (5 bases). The CDR3 has 13 residues. Germline V lookup: CDR1 DFQATT, CDR2 SNEGSKA (reference sequence). V lost 0 bases and J lost 6, with 12 bases in between. CDR3 residues: CSAREGQGSEQYF. CDR3 DNA sequence: TGCAGTGCTAGAGAGGGTCAGGGATCCGAGCAGTACTTC.

The chain employs TRBV2 and TRBJ2-7; weak D call: TRBD2 (5 bases). CDR1 is SNHLY, CDR2 FYNNEI, per germline. Trimming shortened V by 6 bases and J by 6 bases, and 18 bases separated the two germline ends. The CDR3 runs 14 residues. The CDR3 loop reads CASRDLGVKGEQYV. As DNA, the CDR3 is TGTGCCAGCAGAGACCTCGGGGTAAAGGGCGAGCAGTACGTC.

Notes on this clonotype: One end of the junction varies from germline; a read error may be responsible. The CDR3, as DNA: TGTGCCAGCAGAGGACAGGGTTCTACGAACACTGAAGTTTTCTTT. This encodes CASRGQGSTNTEVFF. The rearrangement joins TRBV12-3 or TRBV12-4 to TRBJ1-1; 8 bases map to TRBD1. This CDR3 has 15 amino acids.

The chain joins TRBV7-9 to TRBJ1-4; D call uncertain. V lost 8 bases to trimming and J lost 5 bases, with 12 bases between them. This CDR3 has 13 amino acids. Germline V gives CDR1 SEHNR, CDR2 FQNEAQ (reference sequence). The CDR3: CASPEGGNEKLFF. CDR3 in DNA: TGTGCCAGCCCCGAGGGCGGGAATGAAAAACTGTTTTTT.

The CDR3 DNA reads TGTGCCAGCAGACAGGGGGCTGTGGGGGCCAACGTCCTGACTTTC. This gives the protein CASRQGAVGANVLTF. The chain uses TRBV12-3 or TRBV12-4 and TRBJ2-6; TRBD1 aligns across 9 bases. V lost 6 bases and J lost 4; bases outside the gene matches: 4. CDR3 length: 15 residues.

This clonotype was counted between two and nine times. V usage is TRBV5-1 and J usage is TRBJ2-7; no clear D. Germline loops: CDR1 SGHRS, CDR2 YFSETQ. CDR3 size: 16 residues. Trimming removed 0 bases at V and 0 bases at J, with 13 bases between. The DNA for the CDR3 is TGCGCCAGCAGCTTGGTCTCCGGATTCTTCTCCTACGAGCAGTACGTC. It translates to CASSLVSGFFSYEQYV.

This clonotype was detected a few times. Here the CDR3 DNA reads TGTGCCAGCAGCTCCCGTGACCCTCATACGCAGTATTTT. Translated, it gives CASSSRDPHTQYF. The gene calls are TRBV7-8 and TRBJ2-3; no clear D gene. V gave up 4 bases and J gave up 7 bases, with 12 bases separating them. This CDR3 contains 13 residues. The germline CDR1 and CDR2 sequences are SGHVS and FQNEAQ.

The CDR3 DNA reads TGCAGTGCTAGATGGCCGGATGCTAATGAAAAACTGTTTTTT. Protein product: CSARWPDANEKLFF. V usage is TRBV20-1 and J usage is TRBJ1-4; no clear D. The germline V gene encodes CDR1 DFQATT and CDR2 SNEGSKA (reference sequence). V shed 2 bases and J shed 3 bases, with 10 bases lying between them. The CDR3 loop spans 14 amino acids.

In nucleotides, the CDR3 is TGTGCCAGCTCACCACTAGAGACTAGCTTTGAGCAGTTCTTC. As protein: CASSPLETSFEQFF. The gene calls are TRBV18 and TRBJ2-1, with 7 bases identical to TRBD2. The J segment lost 9 bases and the V segment lost 1 base, leaving 6 bases of the junction unmatched. Germline values: CDR1 KGHSH, CDR2 LQKENI. This CDR3 has 14 residues.

This clonotype has a handful of counts. The chain carries TRBV6-1 and TRBJ2-3, with TRBD1 matching 7 bases. CDR1 is MNHNS and CDR2 is SASEGT in the germline V gene. CDR3 length: 13 amino acids. V shed 8 bases, J shed 1 base, and the junction held 3 bases outside the gene matches. The CDR3 spells CASGDRGTDTQYF. DNA for the CDR3: TGTGCCAGCGGAGACAGGGGCACAGATACGCAGTATTTT.

The chain carries TRBV7-9 and TRBJ2-1, with 7 positions matching TRBD2. The V segment lost 11 bases and the J segment 3 bases; nucleotides outside the gene matches: 4. Germline lookup yields CDR1 SEHNR and CDR2 FQNEAQ (reference sequence). The CDR3 has 12 amino acids. The chain's CDR3 is CAASGNYNEQFF. The CDR3 DNA reads as TGTGCCGCTAGCGGAAACTACAATGAGCAGTTCTTC.

There are a few counts of this clonotype. The CDR3 nucleotides read TGCGCCAGCAGCTTGACAGGGCAAACAGATACGCAGTATTTT. This codes for CASSLTGQTDTQYF. This chain links TRBV5-1 with TRBJ2-3; possible D gene TRBD1, 6 bases. This CDR3 region has 14 residues. CDR1 and CDR2 from the germline V gene are SGHRS and YFSETQ. The V end was cut by 1 base, the J end by 3 bases, with 9 bases between.